One and the same sample provided the 27 T cell receptor beta chains below, sequenced in a study of blood T cell repertoires in COVID-19. Profiling relied on immunoSEQ multiplex PCR, and the TCRdb table lists in-frame clones only, not all of them. Among 200,000 to 250,000 clones listed, 92% were seen once. Sequenced sample: peripheral blood. These TCRs come from a man in his sixties with COVID-19, enrolled during active disease.

The CDR3 protein is CASSLVGIGGGVAGNTIYF. In DNA form, the CDR3 reads TGTGCCAGCAGCTTGGTTGGCATAGGGGGAGGGGTAGCTGGAAACACCATATATTTT. The rearrangement links TRBV5-6 to TRBJ1-3; D possibly corresponds to TRBD1 (6 bases). CDR1 is SGHDT, CDR2 YYEEEE, per germline. CDR3 length: 19 amino acids. V dropped 0 bases and J dropped 2 bases, with 21 bases sitting between them.

This chain joins TRBV6-6 and TRBJ1-1; TRBD1 might be the D (6 bases). Germline CDR1 and CDR2: MNHNY and SVGAGI (reference sequence). Between the trimmed V and J ends, which lost 5 bases and 3 bases, there was a span of 16 bases. This CDR3 contains 15 residues. The CDR3 coding sequence is TGTGCCAGCAGTCACAGGGTGGGATTGGACACTGAAGCTTTCTTT. This sequence encodes CASSHRVGLDTEAFF.

The chain has TRBV10-3 and TRBJ1-2; D might be TRBD1 (6 bases). The germline gives CDR1 ENHRY, CDR2 SYGVKD. The CDR3 loop spans 15 amino acids. V was cut by 4 bases and J by 6 bases, with 18 bases left in between. CDR3 in amino acids: CAISVQGSSLNGYTF. The CDR3 DNA reads TGTGCCATCAGTGTACAGGGTTCATCCCTTAATGGCTACACCTTC.

The chain uses TRBV2 and TRBJ2-7; D call uncertain. The CDR3 runs to 16 residues. Germline V gene data show CDR1 as SNHLY and CDR2 as FYNNEI. Trimming took off 4 bases at V and 5 bases at J, with 21 bases between the two ends. CDR3 coding DNA: TGTGCCAGCAGTGTAAGCCTCCTAGATTCGTTCGACGAGCAGTACTTC. It is translated as CASSVSLLDSFDEQYF. The full variable domain, completed using reference TRBV2 and TRBJ2-7, is EPEVTQTPSHQVTQMGQEVILRCVPISNHLYFYWYRQILGQKVEFLVSFYNNEISEKSEIFDDQFSVERPDGSNFTLKIRSTKLEDSAMYFCASSVSLLDSFDEQYFGPGTRLTVT.

The gene calls are TRBV10-3 and TRBJ2-1; the match to TRBD1 covers 12 bases. V shed 7 bases and J 7 bases; nucleotides not matched to a gene: 11. This CDR3 contains 16 residues. The germline CDR1 and CDR2 sequences are ENHRY and SYGVKD. CDR3 sequence (DNA): TGTGCCATCACCAATCTGCCGGGACAGGGGGCTAATGAGCAGTTCTTC. It translates to CAITNLPGQGANEQFF.

This clone was recorded only once. This chain connects TRBV7-8 to TRBJ2-1; 9 bases map to TRBD1. The CDR3 is 15 amino acids. V gave up 5 bases and J gave up 4 bases; unmatched junction bases: 6. Germline loops: CDR1 SGHVS, CDR2 FQNEAQ. CDR3 residues: CASSLGTGTYNEQFF. DNA for the CDR3: TGTGCCAGCAGCCTAGGGACAGGGACGTACAATGAGCAGTTCTTC.

This chain joins TRBV5-1 and TRBJ2-7, with TRBD1 matching 8 bases. The CDR3 consists of 12 residues. J gave up 7 bases and V 6 bases, and 6 bases lay outside the gene matches. Germline CDR1 SGHRS, CDR2 YFSETQ. The CDR3 region has the DNA TGCGCCAGCACCGGACAGGGCGAAGAGCAGTACTTC. It encodes CASTGQGEEQYF.

The V gene is TRBV25-1, the J gene TRBJ2-7; the match to TRBD2 covers 13 bases. CDR1 and CDR2 from the germline V gene are MGHDK and SYGVNS. The CDR3 sequence is 15 residues long. Unmatched junction bases numbered 3, after V lost 5 bases and J lost 2 bases. As DNA, the CDR3 is TGTGCCAGCAGTACGACTAGCGGGAGGACCTACGAGCAGTACTTC. This sequence encodes CASSTTSGRTYEQYF.

The chain has TRBV11-2 and TRBJ2-7; 12 nucleotides line up with TRBD1. Trimming cost V 1 base and J 5 bases; bases outside gene matches: 3. The germline CDR1 and CDR2 sequences are SGHAT and FQNNGV. This CDR3 comprises 15 residues. The DNA of the CDR3 is TGTGCCAGCAGCTTAGGGGACAGGGGGCGCGACGAGCAGTACTTC. Translation: CASSLGDRGRDEQYF.

This clone appeared once. The chain carries TRBV27 and TRBJ1-6, with 7 bases identical to TRBD1. The germline CDR1 and CDR2 sequences are MNHEY and SMNVEV (reference sequence). CDR3 length equals 17 residues. The J segment lost 1 base and the V segment lost 8 bases, leaving 11 bases of the junction unmatched. The CDR3 nucleotides are TGTGCCAGCTCCCAGGGGGTGGGGTTTTCCTATAATTCACCCCTCCACTTT. Translation gives CASSQGVGFSYNSPLHF.

This chain links TRBV5-6 with TRBJ1-1; D is undetermined. V lost 2 bases, J lost 10 bases, and 15 bases lay in between. Per the germline V gene, CDR1 is SGHDT and CDR2 is YYEEEE. This CDR3 comprises 13 residues. The CDR3 DNA reads as TGTGCCAGCAGCTTCGTTTCCCGGGTTGGAGCTTTCTTT. Translated, it gives CASSFVSRVGAFF.

CDR3 region: CASSFWSAGELFF. The CDR3 DNA reads as TGTGCCAGCAGTTTCTGGTCGGCCGGGGAGCTGTTTTTT. The chain combines TRBV12-3 or TRBV12-4 with TRBJ2-2; D is undetermined. V was cut by 3 bases and J by 6 bases, with 8 bases left in between. This CDR3 is built from 13 residues.

The chain employs TRBV21-1 and TRBJ2-7; whether TRBD1, the table's D call, matches the DNA was not checked. TRBV21-1 constitutes a pseudogene. This CDR3 comprises 15 residues. CDR3 in amino acids: CASTISTGATYEQYF. As DNA, the CDR3 is TGTGCCAGCACTATATCGACAGGGGCTACTTACGAGCAGTACTTC.

The chain has TRBV7-2 and TRBJ2-2, with D perhaps matching TRBD2 (6 bases). The germline CDR1 and CDR2 sequences are SGHTA and FQGNSA. The CDR3 has 16 residues. V was trimmed by 5 bases and J by 8 bases, leaving 21 bases between them. CDR3 region: CASSPRGGHQPGELFF. CDR3 DNA sequence: TGTGCCAGCAGCCCAAGGGGAGGACATCAACCGGGGGAGCTGTTTTTT.

This chain joins TRBV5-6 and TRBJ2-3; TRBD2 matches at 8 bases. V shed 3 bases and J 1 base; nucleotides not matched to a gene: 7. CDR1 and CDR2 from the germline V gene are SGHDT and YYEEEE. The CDR3 sequence is 16 residues long. CDR3 nucleotides: TGTGCCAGCAGCTATCGACTAGCGAGGCGCACAGATACGCAGTATTTT. This codes for CASSYRLARRTDTQYF.

The chain joins TRBV6-5 to TRBJ1-2; D not resolved. Trimming cost V 11 bases and J 0 bases, with 10 bases left between them. The CDR3 covers 12 residues. Germline V lookup: CDR1 MNHEY, CDR2 SVGAGI. CDR3 protein: CAAYGPNYGYTF. CDR3 sequence (DNA): TGTGCCGCATATGGCCCTAACTATGGCTACACCTTC.

V is TRBV28 and J is TRBJ2-1; 8 positions agree with TRBD2. This CDR3 spans 13 amino acids. V dropped 10 bases and J dropped 5; count of bases not matched to a gene: 7. Germline V gives CDR1 MDHEN, CDR2 SYDVKM. Here the CDR3 DNA reads TGTGCCACGGGAGGGTCCACGGACAATGAGCAGTTCTTC. Its protein product is CATGGSTDNEQFF.

The chain recombines TRBV15 with TRBJ2-3, with D possibly matching TRBD1 (6 bases). Per the germline V gene, CDR1 is LNHNV and CDR2 is YYDKDF (reference sequence). V dropped 1 base and J dropped 0 bases, with 14 bases sitting between them. There are 17 residues in the CDR3. The CDR3 sequence is CATSRGAQGPSTDTQYF. In nucleotides, the CDR3 is TGTGCCACCAGCAGAGGGGCACAGGGACCTAGCACAGATACGCAGTATTTT.

This sequence joins TRBV11-2 and TRBJ2-7; 13 bases line up with TRBD2. The CDR3 has 16 residues. Unmatched junction bases numbered 3, after V lost 0 bases and J lost 4 bases. Germline loops: CDR1 SGHAT, CDR2 FQNNGV. The CDR3 here is CASSLEVLAGGYEQYF. CDR3 bases: TGTGCCAGCAGCTTAGAGGTACTAGCGGGAGGGTACGAGCAGTACTTC.

The rearrangement uses TRBV11-2 and TRBJ1-2, with TRBD1 as a possible D gene (6 bases). This CDR3 is built from 15 residues. CDR1 is SGHAT, CDR2 FQNNGV, per germline. V was pared by 0 bases and J by 7 bases, with 15 bases between. CDR3 DNA: TGTGCCAGCAGCTTAGATTTCGGGGGGCTGGTTGGCTACACCTTC. It specifies CASSLDFGGLVGYTF.

J is TRBJ1-2 and V is TRBV18; TRBD1 matches at 8 bases. Per germline, CDR1 KGHSH and CDR2 LQKENI. V was clipped by 4 bases and J by 2 bases; unmatched bases: 3. This CDR3 spans 14 amino acids. CDR3 DNA sequence: TGTGCCAGCTCACTACAGGGGGGGAACTATGGCTACACCTTC. Translation: CASSLQGGNYGYTF.

The chain couples TRBV28 to TRBJ2-7, with 8 bases lining up with TRBD2. J was trimmed by 4 bases and V by 3 bases; bases with no gene match: 14. This CDR3 contains 17 residues. Germline CDR1 reads MDHEN; CDR2 reads SYDVKM. The CDR3 reads CASSFLSSGSGTYEQYF. The CDR3 bases are TGTGCCAGCAGTTTCCTATCCAGCGGGAGCGGGACATACGAGCAGTACTTC.

The sample holds one count of this clone. The genes are TRBV2 and TRBJ2-5, with D perhaps TRBD2 (5 bases). The CDR3 contains 11 residues. CDR1 and CDR2 (germline): SNHLY, FYNNEI. CDR3 coding DNA: TGTGCGAGCGGCCTCCAAGAGACCCAGTACTTC. This gives the protein CASGLQETQYF.

The genes are TRBV7-9 and TRBJ1-2; TRBD1 aligns across 9 bases. V gave up 0 bases and J gave up 8 bases; unmatched junction bases: 7. This CDR3 is built from 15 residues. Germline V gene lookup returns CDR1 SEHNR and CDR2 FQNEAQ (reference sequence). CDR3 nucleotide sequence: TGTGCCAGCAGCTTAGCGGGACAGGGAGGGGTAGGCTACACCTTC. This sequence encodes CASSLAGQGGVGYTF.

This chain joins TRBV6-5 and TRBJ2-7, with D perhaps matching TRBD2 (5 bases). Trimming took 6 bases from V and 5 from J, leaving 14 bases between them. The CDR3 loop spans 13 amino acids. CDR1 MNHEY and CDR2 SVGAGI come from the germline V gene. CDR3 residues: CASRNLAADEQYF. CDR3 nucleotides: TGTGCCAGCAGAAATTTAGCAGCGGACGAGCAGTACTTC.

The V call is TRBV6-5, the J call TRBJ2-7, with 7 bases aligning to TRBD1. J lost 4 bases, V lost 5 bases, and 2 bases had no gene match. This CDR3 is 12 amino acids long. The germline CDR1 and CDR2 sequences are MNHEY and SVGAGI. As DNA, the CDR3 is TGTGCCAGCAGTCGACAGGGATACGAGCAGTACTTC. Its protein is CASSRQGYEQYF.

The CDR3 DNA follows: TGTGCCAGCAGTGCTCCTGGCGGGGCGCTCTCCTACAATGAGCAGTTCTTC. Protein: CASSAPGGALSYNEQFF. The rearrangement uses TRBV28 and TRBJ2-1; the D gene is possibly TRBD2 (6 bases). The CDR3 consists of 17 residues. Trimming left V 5 bases short and J 0 bases short, with 17 bases between. Germline values: CDR1 MDHEN, CDR2 SYDVKM.